The 12 T cell receptor beta chains in this list originate from one sample, sequenced in a study of blood T cells in healthy people across ages. A second roughly 6 to 11 cycle PCR used barcoded and J-beta primers. TCRdb recomputed calls from the 5' RACE reads with MiXCR, one row per CDR3 protein. This sample yields under 1 million distinct CDR3 sequences, of which around 43% are seen a single time; approximately 20% belongs to the top ten. The sequencing sample was made of blood. The receptors were sampled from a man aged 55 to 70 in good health.

This clonotype was counted a few times. The V gene is TRBV27, the J gene TRBJ2-5, with TRBD2 matching 9 bases. J was trimmed by 6 bases and V by 2 bases; bases with no gene match: 4. The CDR3 is 14 residues long. Germline-derived CDR1 and CDR2 are MNHEY and SMNVEV (reference sequence). DNA of the CDR3: TGTGCCAGCAGTTTAGCGGGGGGGCGGAAGACCCAGTACTTC. As protein: CASSLAGGRKTQYF.

The chain recombines TRBV6-2 or TRBV6-3 with TRBJ2-1; the match to TRBD2 covers 7 bases. Trimming cost V 8 bases and J 1 base; bases outside gene matches: 11. The CDR3 covers 16 residues. Looked up from germline, CDR1 is MNHEY and CDR2 is SVGEGT. For the CDR3, the DNA is TGTGCCAGCCATGGGAGGGGCCTTTCGTCCTACAATGAGCAGTTCTTC. Protein sequence: CASHGRGLSSYNEQFF.

This chain connects TRBV4-1 to TRBJ1-5; 7 nucleotides align to TRBD1. Germline CDR1 and CDR2: MGHRA and YSYEKL. CDR3 size: 16 residues. The junction had 10 bases not matched to a gene; V was cut back by 3 bases and J by 5 bases. This chain's CDR3 is CASSHQGGRDYQPQHF. CDR3 in DNA: TGCGCCAGCAGCCACCAGGGGGGCAGGGACTATCAGCCCCAGCATTTT.

The chain combines TRBV4-3 with TRBJ2-1, with D unresolved. The CDR3 length is 17 residues. Germline values: CDR1 LGHNA, CDR2 YSLEER. V shed 4 bases and J shed 7 bases, with 23 bases lying between them. For the CDR3, the DNA is TGCGCCAGCAGCCGAGAAGGATCCAGTAGCCGTACAAATGAGCAGTTCTTC. Protein sequence: CASSREGSSSRTNEQFF.

The chain joins TRBV19 to TRBJ2-2; D gene ambiguous. The germline V and J ends were trimmed by 2 bases and 0 bases, with 7 bases remaining between them. The germline gives CDR1 LNHDA, CDR2 SQIVND (reference sequence). The CDR3 has 15 amino acids. CDR3 nucleotides: TGTGCCAGTAGTATACGGTCCGCGAACACCGGGGAGCTGTTTTTT. Protein product: CASSIRSANTGELFF.

This chain joins TRBV6-5 and TRBJ1-1; D possibly corresponds to TRBD1 (6 bases). The CDR3 is 15 amino acids. Germline lookup yields CDR1 MNHEY and CDR2 SVGAGI. V lost 6 bases, J lost 6 bases, and 20 bases lay in between. The CDR3 reads CASRAPRGAGAEAFF. CDR3 DNA: TGTGCCAGCAGAGCCCCCCGGGGGGCGGGTGCTGAAGCTTTCTTT.

The chain links TRBV11-2 to TRBJ2-5, with TRBD2 identical over 7 bases. Germline lookup yields CDR1 SGHAT and CDR2 FQNNGV. The CDR3 consists of 15 residues. V lost 8 bases, J lost 5 bases, and 14 bases stayed unmatched. In DNA, the CDR3 is TGTGCCAGCGGCCCGTGGGGGGGTCTTACGGAGACCCAGTACTTC. As protein: CASGPWGGLTETQYF.

The chain has TRBV4-3 and TRBJ2-3; D tentatively reads TRBD1 or TRBD2 (6 bases each). Trimming took 1 base from V and 4 from J, leaving 15 bases between them. Looked up from germline, CDR1 is LGHNA and CDR2 is YSLEER. The CDR3 runs to 16 residues. Here the CDR3 reads CASSQVTGGVADTQYF. The CDR3, as DNA: TGCGCCAGCAGCCAAGTGACAGGAGGGGTAGCAGATACGCAGTATTTT.

The genes are TRBV6-5 and TRBJ1-1; D is unresolved. Trimming left V 3 bases short and J 3 bases short, with 8 bases between. This CDR3 is built from 13 residues. Germline CDR1 MNHEY, CDR2 SVGAGI. The CDR3 reads CASSYGTDTEAFF. The CDR3 nucleotides read TGTGCCAGCAGTTATGGAACAGACACTGAAGCTTTCTTT.

The CDR3 loop is CASSQEAGGGYGYTF. The DNA for the CDR3 is TGCGCCAGCAGCCAAGAGGCAGGGGGTGGCTATGGCTACACCTTC. The V and J genes are TRBV4-1 and TRBJ1-2; 7 bases fit TRBD1. The CDR3 is 15 residues long. The germline gives CDR1 MGHRA, CDR2 YSYEKL. With V trimmed by 0 bases and J by 4 bases, 5 bases remained unmatched.

This clonotype was picked up one time. CDR3 coding DNA: TGTGCCAGCAGCTTATCGGATGTCGGCCAAGCTTTCTTT. Translated: CASSLSDVGQAFF. The chain recombines TRBV11-3 with TRBJ1-1; D remains ambiguous. The CDR3 is 13 residues long. Germline V gives CDR1 SGHNT, CDR2 YENEEA. The V gene lost 2 bases and the J gene lost 9 bases, with 13 bases spanning the gap.

The rearrangement joins TRBV28 to TRBJ2-3; no clear D. The CDR3 length is 13 residues. The ends were cut back, 5 bases at V and 10 bases at J, with 16 bases in the middle. From germline, CDR1 is MDHEN and CDR2 SYDVKM. CDR3 protein: CASSVSGVGPQYF. CDR3 DNA: TGTGCCAGCAGTGTATCAGGAGTTGGGCCGCAGTATTTT.